This TCR beta chain was recorded in a study of neurological immune-mediated disorders. The V segment lost 2 bases and the J segment 1 base; nucleotides outside the gene matches: 2. Germline CDR1 reads SGHRS; CDR2 reads YFSETQ. The CDR3 length is 15 residues. Study-wide findings and caveats: Patients with HTLV-1-associated myelopathy showed the most TCR clonal expansion. Those with multiple sclerosis showed the least, falling below healthy controls.

This clonotype was counted many times. Its antigen is unknown. The time point denotes: longitudinal time-point 1 (baseline). TCRdb redid the calling of the 5' RACE reads with MiXCR, one entry per CDR3 protein. The sample includes tens of thousands of distinct CDR3 sequences, under 4% of them seen just once. The TCR was taken from a woman in her sixties with multiple sclerosis. Specimen: PBMCs. The chain combines TRBV5-1 with TRBJ1-5; 8 nucleotides match TRBD1. CDR3 in amino acids: CASSFTGGSNQPQHF. The CDR3 region has the DNA TGCGCCAGCAGCTTCACAGGGGGAAGCAATCAGCCCCAGCATTTT.